Listed below are T cell receptor beta chains from one sample, sequenced in a study of vaccination effects on CD4 cells after COVID-19. Antigens for these TCRs are unknown. Profiled with immunoSEQ multiplex PCR; TCRdb holds only in-frame clones, not every one. In the table there are roughly 70,000 clones, around 69% of which are singletons. The specimen comprised CD4+ T cells from PBMCs cultured with HCoV-229E spike peptides, sampled after COVID-19 vaccination. These receptors were collected from a human donor who received a COVID-19 vaccine. Each CDR3 is given with its conserved first and last residue. Expanded clones are given a class, and other clones once, few, many or no size at all.

v_call: TRBV28
clone_size: -
cdr3_length: 16
j_call: TRBJ1-4
cdr3_aa: CASSFSGTGLNEKLFF

v_call: TRBV5-8
clone_size: -
cdr3_length: 17
j_call: TRBJ2-6
cdr3_aa: CASSSSVGSSGANVLTF

v_call: TRBV29-1
clone_size: -
cdr3_length: 13
j_call: TRBJ2-5
cdr3_aa: CSVGGFKQETQYF

v_call: TRBV13
clone_size: -
cdr3_length: 12
j_call: TRBJ1-2
cdr3_aa: CASSLVQGGYTF

v_call: TRBV24-1
clone_size: -
cdr3_length: 16
j_call: TRBJ2-1
cdr3_aa: CATSDPSGGSYNEQFF

v_call: TRBV19
clone_size: once
cdr3_length: 14
j_call: TRBJ2-5
cdr3_aa: CASSSLTSPETQYF

v_call: TRBV19
clone_size: -
cdr3_length: 15
j_call: TRBJ2-2
cdr3_aa: CATRRGNQNTGELFF

v_call: TRBV28
clone_size: few
cdr3_length: 14
j_call: TRBJ1-5
cdr3_aa: CASSFGGTNQPQHF

v_call: TRBV18
clone_size: -
cdr3_length: 13
j_call: TRBJ1-5
cdr3_aa: CASSPPAGQPQHF

v_call: TRBV5-8
clone_size: once
cdr3_length: 19
j_call: TRBJ2-3
cdr3_aa: CASPRAPAGGPPSTDTQYF

v_call: TRBV12-3/TRBV12-4
clone_size: -
cdr3_length: 12
j_call: TRBJ1-6
cdr3_aa: CASSPGYTPLHF

v_call: TRBV19
clone_size: -
cdr3_length: 15
j_call: TRBJ2-3
cdr3_aa: CASSTYTGGTDTQYF

v_call: TRBV5-1
clone_size: -
cdr3_length: 14
j_call: TRBJ1-1
cdr3_aa: CASTGVPGDTEAFF

v_call: TRBV2
clone_size: -
cdr3_length: 17
j_call: TRBJ2-3
cdr3_aa: CASSVLVGTAYTDTQYF

v_call: TRBV5-6
clone_size: few
cdr3_length: 15
j_call: TRBJ1-6
cdr3_aa: CASSLRGPHNSPLHF

v_call: TRBV7-9
clone_size: few
cdr3_length: 14
j_call: TRBJ1-6
cdr3_aa: CASSLGSYNSPLHF